This entry lists 26 T cell receptor beta chains sequenced from one sample in a study of blood T cell repertoires in COVID-19. Only in-frame clones appear in the TCRdb table, and some are missing; sequencing was by immunoSEQ multiplex PCR. The sample has tens of thousands of clones; approximately 90% are singletons. Source material: peripheral blood. Receptors were obtained from a human donor in a cohort sampled during active COVID-19.

The chain links TRBV18 to TRBJ2-3; D is unresolved. Germline V CDR1 and CDR2: KGHSH, LQKENI. V was trimmed by 0 bases and J by 6 bases, leaving 13 bases between them. The CDR3 is 15 residues long. For the CDR3, the DNA is TGTGCCAGCTCACCACCGGCTCAGTCCTCCGATACGCAGTATTTT. This encodes CASSPPAQSSDTQYF.

J is TRBJ1-1 and V is TRBV6-5, with a possible D match to TRBD1 (6 bases). The V gene lost 7 bases and the J gene lost 1 base, with 13 bases spanning the gap. Germline V CDR1 and CDR2: MNHEY, SVGAGI. CDR3 length: 14 amino acids. In DNA, the CDR3 is TGTGCCAGCACCTGGACAGCCTGGAACACTGAAGCTTTCTTT. It is translated as CASTWTAWNTEAFF.

The V and J genes are TRBV24-1 and TRBJ2-5, with 10 bases matching TRBD2. Germline lookup yields CDR1 KGHDR and CDR2 SFDVKD. The CDR3 is 15 amino acids. With V trimmed by 3 bases and J by 11 bases, 11 bases remained unmatched. Here the CDR3 reads CATSDQTSGIREQYF. CDR3 in DNA: TGTGCCACCAGTGATCAAACTAGCGGGATAAGAGAACAGTACTTC.

V is TRBV11-3 and J is TRBJ2-5, with 8 bases fitting TRBD1. The germline CDR1 and CDR2 sequences are SGHNT and YENEEA. Trimming cost V 4 bases and J 5 bases; bases outside gene matches: 3. The CDR3 length is 13 residues. The CDR3 loop reads CASSSRGPETQYF. CDR3 in DNA: TGTGCCAGCAGCTCCAGGGGGCCGGAGACCCAGTACTTC. Looking up the rest from reference TRBV11-3 and TRBJ2-5 gives the full variable domain: EAGVVQSPRYKIIEKKQPVAFWCNPISGHNTLYWYLQNLGQGPELLIRYENEEAVDDSQLPKDRFSAERLKGVDSTLKIQPAELGDSAVYLCASSSRGPETQYFGPGTRLLVL.

The CDR3 reads CASSFGTGGISTEAFF. The DNA for the CDR3 is TGTGCCAGCAGTTTCGGGACAGGGGGCATTAGCACTGAAGCTTTCTTT. The chain has TRBV6-2 or TRBV6-3 and TRBJ1-1; 12 bases agree with TRBD1. The CDR3 runs 16 residues. With 4 bases clipped from V and 4 bases from J, the junction kept 7 bases outside the gene matches. Germline V gives CDR1 MNHEY, CDR2 SVGEGT.

V is TRBV29-1 and J is TRBJ1-1; D call uncertain. Germline V gene sequence: CDR1 SQVTM, CDR2 ANQGSEA. Trimming shortened V by 6 bases and J by 1 base, and 6 bases separated the two germline ends. CDR3 length: 11 amino acids. Written as DNA, the CDR3 is TGCAGCGTGAGAGCGAACACTGAAGCTTTCTTT. Translating gives CSVRANTEAFF.

V gene TRBV28 combines with J gene TRBJ2-1; TRBD1 aligns across 7 bases. Germline trimming cut 7 bases from V and 8 bases from J; bases unmatched to any gene: 14. Germline CDR1 MDHEN, CDR2 SYDVKM. The CDR3 sequence is 15 residues long. The chain's CDR3 is CASKPRDRISDEQFF. The CDR3 bases are TGTGCCAGCAAACCCCGGGACAGAATTTCGGATGAGCAGTTCTTC.

The rearrangement links TRBV18 to TRBJ2-5; tentatively, D is TRBD1 (5 bases). The CDR3 has 12 amino acids. V shed 9 bases and J shed 5 bases, with 13 bases lying between them. Per germline, CDR1 KGHSH and CDR2 LQKENI. DNA for the CDR3: TGTGCCAGTGGGGCCGCAGGGGAGACCCAGTACTTC. Amino acid sequence: CASGAAGETQYF.

The chain employs TRBV23-1 and TRBJ2-7; D might be TRBD2 (6 bases). TRBV23-1 is classed as an ORF, of uncertain function. The CDR3 has 15 amino acids. With 4 bases removed from V and 12 bases from J, the gap between germline ends came to 25 bases. CDR3: CASSPPVESEGIRYF. CDR3 coding DNA: TGCGCCAGCAGTCCGCCCGTGGAGTCGGAGGGCATAAGGTACTTC.

This chain uses TRBV18 with TRBJ1-4; D not certain. The CDR3 has 15 residues. Trimming stripped 6 bases from V and 5 bases from J, with 16 bases between. CDR1 and CDR2 (germline): KGHSH, LQKENI. The CDR3, as DNA: TGTGCCAGCTCCCCAGTGGGCCAGCCAAATGAAAAACTGTTTTTT. Its translation is CASSPVGQPNEKLFF.

Turning to this clone: Germline is not matched at one junction end, which may reflect a read error. The chain has TRBV6-1 and TRBJ1-1; D is ambiguous. The CDR3 has 13 amino acids. The germline V gene has CDR1 MNHNS and CDR2 SASEGT. Here the CDR3 DNA reads TGTGCCAGCAGCGAAGCCATGAACACTGAAGCTTTCTTT. This gives the protein CASSEAMNTEAFF.

The chain employs TRBV12-5 and TRBJ2-1; D is perhaps TRBD2 (6 bases). Looked up from germline, CDR1 is LGHNT and CDR2 is FRNRAP. The CDR3 totals 16 residues. V lost 2 bases and J 5 bases, leaving 16 bases between the germline ends. The CDR3 spells CASGLSEDGGNNEQFF. For the CDR3, the DNA is TGTGCTAGTGGTTTGTCAGAGGACGGAGGGAACAATGAGCAGTTCTTC.

The chain uses TRBV7-9 and TRBJ1-2, with 8 bases matching TRBD1. Trimming removed 5 bases from V and 2 bases from J; junction bases left unmatched: 13. The germline CDR1 and CDR2 sequences are SEHNR and FQNEAQ (reference sequence). The CDR3 contains 17 residues. CDR3 in amino acids: CASSQGVGQGINYGYTF. The CDR3 bases are TGTGCCAGCAGCCAGGGAGTTGGACAGGGTATCAACTATGGCTACACCTTC.

The chain is built from TRBV21-1 and TRBJ1-5; the table's TRBD1 call for D was not verified on the DNA. TRBV21-1 constitutes a pseudogene. This CDR3 is 16 amino acids long. The CDR3 loop reads CASSKEPGPGNQPQHF. The CDR3 DNA sequence: TGTGCCAGCAGCAAAGAGCCAGGGCCGGGCAATCAGCCCCAGCATTTT.

This clone occurred once. V is TRBV3-1 (or the pseudogene TRBV3-2) and J is TRBJ1-2; D unclear. The germline gives CDR1 LGHDT, CDR2 YNNKEL (reference sequence). There are 14 residues in the CDR3. V lost 1 base and J lost 0, with 6 bases in between. The CDR3 sequence: CASSQGSANYGYTF. As DNA, the CDR3 is TGTGCCAGCAGCCAAGGTTCAGCTAACTATGGCTACACCTTC.

The CDR3 spells CASRLGQGRGWTDRAVDTQYF. Written as DNA, the CDR3 is TGTGCAAGTCGCTTAGGCCAGGGTCGGGGCTGGACAGACCGGGCGGTAGATACGCAGTATTTT. V usage is TRBV12-2 and J usage is TRBJ2-3; TRBD1 was called by the table and not checked on the DNA. TRBV12-2 is a known pseudogene. The length of the CDR3 is 21 residues.

The chain uses TRBV21-1 and TRBJ2-7; the table assigns TRBD1, which was not confirmed against the DNA. TRBV21-1 is an annotated pseudogene. The CDR3 has 17 residues. The CDR3 DNA follows: TGTGCCAGCAGCAAAGGTAGGAGGGACAGGGGTAGCAACGAGCAGTACTTC. It yields the protein CASSKGRRDRGSNEQYF.

The chain uses TRBV11-2 and TRBJ1-2; the D gene is possibly TRBD1 (5 bases). V was pared by 0 bases and J by 8 bases, with 10 bases between. The length of the CDR3 is 13 residues. Germline CDR1 reads SGHAT; CDR2 reads FQNNGV. CDR3 protein: CASSLDRAGGYTF. The CDR3 nucleotides are TGTGCCAGCAGCTTAGACAGGGCTGGGGGCTACACCTTC.

The chain combines TRBV28 with TRBJ2-7; 7 bases are shared with TRBD2. V lost 5 bases to trimming and J lost 4 bases; unmatched junction nucleotides: 2. This CDR3 has 12 residues. From germline, CDR1 is MDHEN and CDR2 SYDVKM. CDR3 sequence: CASSGREYEQYF. CDR3 nucleotides: TGTGCCAGCAGTGGGAGGGAGTACGAGCAGTACTTC.

The rearrangement joins TRBV5-1 to TRBJ2-3; D possibly corresponds to TRBD1 (6 bases). The V gene's germline CDR1 is SGHRS and CDR2 YFSETQ. The CDR3 length is 14 residues. Trimming removed 4 bases from V and 2 bases from J, with 11 bases in between. As DNA, the CDR3 is TGCGCCAGCAGCGAAGGACAGAACACAGATACGCAGTATTTT. It translates to CASSEGQNTDTQYF.

The chain recombines TRBV4-1 with TRBJ1-3, with D unresolved. The ends were cut back, 0 bases at V and 0 bases at J, with 9 bases in the middle. This CDR3 is built from 16 residues. Looked up from germline, CDR1 is MGHRA and CDR2 is YSYEKL. CDR3 residues: CASSQDAAGSGNTIYF. CDR3 DNA: TGCGCCAGCAGCCAAGATGCGGCCGGCTCTGGAAACACCATATATTTT.

V and J are TRBV9 and TRBJ2-2; D not resolved. This CDR3 has 14 residues. Trimming cost V 0 bases and J 7 bases, with 10 bases left between them. The germline CDR1 and CDR2 sequences are SGDLS and YYNGEE. CDR3 sequence (DNA): TGTGCCAGCAGCGTAGACTCGAAATACGGGGAGCTGTTTTTT. Its translation is CASSVDSKYGELFF. Using reference TRBV9 and TRBJ2-2 for the parts outside the CDR3, the full variable domain is DSGVTQTPKHLITATGQRVTLRCSPRSGDLSVYWYQQSLDQGLQFLIQYYNGEERAKGNILERFSAQQFPDLHSELNLSSLELGDSALYFCASSVDSKYGELFFGEGSRLTVL.

The chain employs TRBV21-1 and TRBJ2-6; TRBD1, as called in the table, went unchecked against the DNA. TRBV21-1 represents a pseudogene. This CDR3 has 19 residues. CDR3 protein: CASSKSHAAHHSGANVLTF. CDR3 DNA: TGTGCCAGCAGCAAATCTCACGCCGCACACCACTCTGGGGCCAACGTCCTGACTTTC.

This clone was counted only a few times. The V call is TRBV10-1, the J call TRBJ2-7; 9 positions agree with TRBD1. V lost 6 bases and J lost 8; bases outside the gene matches: 11. The length of the CDR3 is 14 residues. Per the germline V gene, CDR1 is WNHNN and CDR2 is SYGVQD (reference sequence). Here the CDR3 reads CASSESGTGYQQYF. The DNA for the CDR3 is TGCGCCAGCAGCGAATCCGGGACAGGGTATCAGCAGTACTTC.

In this sample, this clone turned up once. V usage is TRBV28 and J usage is TRBJ1-4; 7 bases line up with TRBD1. After removal of 6 bases from V and 8 bases from J, the junction contained 6 bases not matched to a gene. CDR1 and CDR2 (germline): MDHEN, SYDVKM. The length of the CDR3 is 13 residues. CDR3 amino acids: CASSQDRREKLFF. CDR3 bases: TGTGCCAGCAGCCAGGACAGGAGAGAAAAACTGTTTTTT.

This rearrangement joins TRBV7-2 to TRBJ2-1; 7 nucleotides align to TRBD2. With 3 bases clipped from V and 5 bases from J, the junction kept 7 bases outside the gene matches. Per germline, CDR1 SGHTA and CDR2 FQGNSA. The CDR3 sequence is 15 residues long. The chain's CDR3 is CASSLLSGFDNEQFF. Here the CDR3 DNA reads TGTGCCAGCAGCTTGCTTAGCGGGTTTGACAATGAGCAGTTCTTC.